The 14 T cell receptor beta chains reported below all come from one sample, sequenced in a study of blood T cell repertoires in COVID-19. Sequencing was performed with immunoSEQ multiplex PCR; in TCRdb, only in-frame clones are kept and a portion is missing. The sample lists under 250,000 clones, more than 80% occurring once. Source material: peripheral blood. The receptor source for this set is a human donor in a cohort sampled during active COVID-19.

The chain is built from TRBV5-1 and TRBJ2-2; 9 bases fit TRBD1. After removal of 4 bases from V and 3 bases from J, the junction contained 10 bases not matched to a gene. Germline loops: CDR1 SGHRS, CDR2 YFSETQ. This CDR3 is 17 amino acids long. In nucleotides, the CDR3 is TGCGCCAGCAGCCAGGGGAAAGGGACAGGGCACACCGGGGAGCTGTTTTTT. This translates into CASSQGKGTGHTGELFF.

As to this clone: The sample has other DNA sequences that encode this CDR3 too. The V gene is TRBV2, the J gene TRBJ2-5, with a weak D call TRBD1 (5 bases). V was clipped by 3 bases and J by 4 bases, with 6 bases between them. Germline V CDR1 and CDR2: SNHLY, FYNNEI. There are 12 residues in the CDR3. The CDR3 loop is CASSEGRETQYF. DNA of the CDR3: TGTGCCAGCAGTGAGGGGCGAGAGACCCAGTACTTC.

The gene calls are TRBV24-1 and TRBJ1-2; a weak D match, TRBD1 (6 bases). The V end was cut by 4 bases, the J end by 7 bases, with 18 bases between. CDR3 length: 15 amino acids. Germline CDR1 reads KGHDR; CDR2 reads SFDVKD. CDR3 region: CATSDPTGPIGGYTF. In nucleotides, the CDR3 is TGTGCCACCAGTGACCCGACAGGCCCAATCGGTGGCTACACCTTC.

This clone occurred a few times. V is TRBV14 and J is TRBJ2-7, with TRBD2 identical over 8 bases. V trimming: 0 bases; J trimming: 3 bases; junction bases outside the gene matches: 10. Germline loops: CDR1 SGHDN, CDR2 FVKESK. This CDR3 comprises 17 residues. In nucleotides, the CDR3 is TGTGCCAGCAGCCAAGAGCATAAACGGGAGGGCCTCTACGAGCAGTACTTC. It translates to CASSQEHKREGLYEQYF.

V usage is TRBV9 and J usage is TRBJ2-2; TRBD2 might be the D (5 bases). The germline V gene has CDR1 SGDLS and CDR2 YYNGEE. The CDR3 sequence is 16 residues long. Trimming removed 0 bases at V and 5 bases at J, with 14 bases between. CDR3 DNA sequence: TGTGCCAGCAGCGTAGGGACCTCCGGAGGTACCGGGGAGCTGTTTTTT. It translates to CASSVGTSGGTGELFF. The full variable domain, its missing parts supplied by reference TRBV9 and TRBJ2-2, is DSGVTQTPKHLITATGQRVTLRCSPRSGDLSVYWYQQSLDQGLQFLIQYYNGEERAKGNILERFSAQQFPDLHSELNLSSLELGDSALYFCASSVGTSGGTGELFFGEGSRLTVL.

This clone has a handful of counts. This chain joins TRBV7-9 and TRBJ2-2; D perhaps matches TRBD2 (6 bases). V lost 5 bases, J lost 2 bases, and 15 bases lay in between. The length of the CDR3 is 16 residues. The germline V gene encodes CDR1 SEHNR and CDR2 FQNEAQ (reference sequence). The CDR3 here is CASSLRRGVNTGELFF. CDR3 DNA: TGTGCCAGCAGCCTCCGTCGCGGGGTAAACACCGGGGAGCTGTTTTTT.

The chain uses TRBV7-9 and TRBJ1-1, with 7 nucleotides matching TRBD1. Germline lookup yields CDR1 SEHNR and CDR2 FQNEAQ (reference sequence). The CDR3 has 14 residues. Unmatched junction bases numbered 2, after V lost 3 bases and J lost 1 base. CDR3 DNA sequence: TGTGCCAGCAGCTTGGCAGGGGGGAACACTGAAGCTTTCTTT. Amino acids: CASSLAGGNTEAFF.

The CDR3 coding sequence is TGTGCCAGCAGCTTCAGGGGCGGAAGCTCCTACAATGAGCAGTTCTTC. Its translation is CASSFRGGSSYNEQFF. The rearrangement links TRBV11-3 to TRBJ2-1, with TRBD1 as a possible D gene (6 bases). Trimming stripped 3 bases from V and 0 bases from J, with 12 bases between. The CDR3 consists of 16 residues. Per germline, CDR1 SGHNT and CDR2 YENEEA.

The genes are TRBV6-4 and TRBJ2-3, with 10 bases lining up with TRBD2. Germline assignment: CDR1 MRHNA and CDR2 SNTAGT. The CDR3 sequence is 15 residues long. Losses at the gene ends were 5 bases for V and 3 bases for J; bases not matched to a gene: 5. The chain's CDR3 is CASSSGGAGTDTQYF. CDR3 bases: TGTGCCAGCAGTAGCGGGGGGGCAGGGACAGATACGCAGTATTTT.

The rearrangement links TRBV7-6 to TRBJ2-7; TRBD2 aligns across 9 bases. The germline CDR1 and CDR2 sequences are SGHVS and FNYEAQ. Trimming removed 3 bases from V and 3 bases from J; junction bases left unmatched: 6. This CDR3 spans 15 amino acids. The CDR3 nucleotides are TGTGCCAGCAGCTTCGGGACTAGCTCGCGCTACGAGCAGTACTTC. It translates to CASSFGTSSRYEQYF. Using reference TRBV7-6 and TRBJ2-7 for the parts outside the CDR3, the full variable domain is GAGVSQSPRYKVTKRGQDVALRCDPISGHVSLYWYRQALGQGPEFLTYFNYEAQQDKSGLPNDRFSAERPEGSISTLTIQRTEQRDSAMYRCASSFGTSSRYEQYFGPGTRLTVT.

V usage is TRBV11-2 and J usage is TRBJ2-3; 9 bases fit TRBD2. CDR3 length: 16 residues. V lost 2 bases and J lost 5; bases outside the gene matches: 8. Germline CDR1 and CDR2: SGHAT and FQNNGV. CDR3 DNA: TGTGCCAGCAGCTTACTAGCGGGAACTACCGGAGATACGCAGTATTTT. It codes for CASSLLAGTTGDTQYF.

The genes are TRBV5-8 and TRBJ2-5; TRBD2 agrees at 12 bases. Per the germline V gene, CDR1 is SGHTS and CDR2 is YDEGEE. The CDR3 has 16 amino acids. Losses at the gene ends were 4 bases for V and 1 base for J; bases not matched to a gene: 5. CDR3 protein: CASSMLLAGGQETQYF. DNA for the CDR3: TGTGCCAGCAGCATGTTACTAGCGGGAGGCCAAGAGACCCAGTACTTC.

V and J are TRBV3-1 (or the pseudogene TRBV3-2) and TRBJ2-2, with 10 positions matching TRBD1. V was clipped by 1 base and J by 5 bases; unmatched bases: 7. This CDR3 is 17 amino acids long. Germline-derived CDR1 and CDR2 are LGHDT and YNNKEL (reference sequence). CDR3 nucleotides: TGTGCCAGCAGCCAAGCCCCTCCGGGACAGGGGACCGGGGAGCTGTTTTTT. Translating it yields CASSQAPPGQGTGELFF.

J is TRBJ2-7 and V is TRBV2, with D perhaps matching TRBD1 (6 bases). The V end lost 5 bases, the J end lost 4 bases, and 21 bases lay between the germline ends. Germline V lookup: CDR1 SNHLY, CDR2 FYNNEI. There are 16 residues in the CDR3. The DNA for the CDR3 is TGTGCCAGCAGTTATAATACGGGACATCTTAATTACGAGCAGTACTTC. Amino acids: CASSYNTGHLNYEQYF.